This TCR beta chain was retrieved from a study of PD-1 blockade in classical Hodgkin lymphoma. Overall study results and limits: Before treatment, complete responders showed about the same diversity as newly diagnosed patients. Newly diagnosed patients were reported to exhibit reduced baseline TCR diversity relative to healthy donors. TCR diversity rose significantly by C4D1 in CD4+ but not CD8+ cells.

Repertoires were generated with immunoSEQ multiplex PCR, while TCRdb's copy carries only in-frame clones and drops some. The sample shows under 1,500 clones, more than 75% of them seen only once. After autologous stem cell transplantation all patients relapsed, and prior brentuximab vedotin exposure differed between cohorts. Magnetic negative selection of thawed PBMCs yielded the CD8+ T cells. Comment on this clone: Antigen: not known.

The CDR3 runs to 15 residues. V lost 7 bases, J lost 7 bases, and 10 bases stayed unmatched. Germline loops: CDR1 MNHNS, CDR2 SASEGT. The chain combines TRBV6-1 with TRBJ2-7; 13 bases are a match to TRBD2. The input for sequencing was CD8+ T cells from blood, taken at baseline. The TCR sequence derives from a human donor with classical Hodgkin lymphoma. The DNA of the CDR3 is TGTGCCAGCACGGGACTAGCGGGATCGGTAAAGGAGCAGTACTTC. Translated, it gives CASTGLAGSVKEQYF.